The following is a T cell receptor beta chain sequence with its context. Its target is unknown. This entry is derived from a study of response to subunit inactivated influenza vaccine. Study-wide findings and caveats: It was the authors' suggestion that each seasonal influenza vaccination recruits few new T cells.

TCRdb reanalysed the RT-PCR reads using MiXCR and keeps one entry per CDR3 protein. The sample yields 750,000 to 850,000 distinct CDR3 sequences, about 18% seen once. Germline CDR1 reads SQVTM; CDR2 reads ANQGSEA. This CDR3 region has 14 residues. Germline trimming cut 2 bases from V and 2 bases from J; bases unmatched to any gene: 6. The V gene is TRBV29-1, the J gene TRBJ2-7; TRBD1 aligns across 7 bases. The TCR was taken from a man aged 50-60 years who received an inactivated influenza vaccine. Sequenced material: PBMCs from blood, taken about 5 days after vaccination. CDR3 sequence: CSVEKRQGAYEQYF. The CDR3, as DNA: TGCAGCGTTGAAAAGCGGCAGGGGGCCTACGAGCAGTACTTC.